This record concerns one T cell receptor (beta chain) sequence. These data originate in a study of radiation and T cells in renal cell carcinoma. V gave up 5 bases and J gave up 1 base; unmatched junction bases: 7. The CDR3 runs to 14 residues. Germline values: CDR1 GTSNPN, CDR2 SVGIG (reference sequence). Noted time point: blood 4 weeks post-SBRT, at nephrectomy. Treatment indicated: 15 Gy SBRT to primary tumor, nephrectomy 4 weeks later. This renal cell carcinoma was of the clear cell type. Clones were sequenced by immunoSEQ multiplex PCR, and TCRdb holds only the in-frame ones, with some missing. The sample records around 81,000 clones, around four fifths being singletons.

The material sequenced was blood, taken from a patient whose treatment included radiotherapy and nephrectomy. The chain couples TRBV30 to TRBJ2-5; 7 positions match TRBD1. The clonotype originates from a man aged 50-59 years with renal cell carcinoma. In DNA form, the CDR3 reads TGTGCCTGGTCGGACAGGCTGGGCCAAGAGACCCAGTACTTC. Its protein product is CAWSDRLGQETQYF.